Included here is one TCR beta chain sequence, with context. After re-calling the 5' RACE reads, TCRdb lists one entry per CDR3 protein, DNA absent. Recorded here are tens of thousands of distinct CDR3 sequences; the top ten clones represent roughly 7.4%. The source of the sample is a study of monozygotic twins with inflammatory bowel disease. Germline values: CDR1 SQVTM, CDR2 ANQGSEA. The CDR3 runs to 16 residues. The receptor's source is a human donor with ulcerative colitis or Crohn's disease, or a healthy co-twin of an affected twin (not recorded which). The chain combines TRBV29-1 with TRBJ2-1; as DNA is missing, the TRBD2 call by TCRdb cannot be tested. Sequencing was carried out using blood. The CDR3 sequence: CSVRRGASGGDNEQFF.